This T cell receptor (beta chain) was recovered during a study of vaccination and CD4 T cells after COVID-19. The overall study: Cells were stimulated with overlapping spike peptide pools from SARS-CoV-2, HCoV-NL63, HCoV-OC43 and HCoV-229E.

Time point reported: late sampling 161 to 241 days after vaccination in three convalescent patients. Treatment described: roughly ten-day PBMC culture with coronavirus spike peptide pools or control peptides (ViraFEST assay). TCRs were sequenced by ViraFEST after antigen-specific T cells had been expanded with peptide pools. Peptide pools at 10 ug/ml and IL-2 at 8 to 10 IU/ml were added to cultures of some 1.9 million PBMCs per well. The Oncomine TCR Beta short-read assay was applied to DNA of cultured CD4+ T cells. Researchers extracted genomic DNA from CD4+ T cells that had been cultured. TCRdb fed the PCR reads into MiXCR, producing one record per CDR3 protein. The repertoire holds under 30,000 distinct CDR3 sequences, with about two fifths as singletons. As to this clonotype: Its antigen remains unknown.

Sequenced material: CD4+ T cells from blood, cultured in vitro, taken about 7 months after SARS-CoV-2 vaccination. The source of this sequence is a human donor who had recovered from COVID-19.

The CDR3 loop reads CASRPLQGFEAQHF. CDR3 nucleotide sequence: TGTGCCAGCAGGCCACTCCAGGGATTTGAGGCCCAGCATTTT. The chain combines TRBV27 with TRBJ1-5, with a tentative D call TRBD1 (5 bases). The CDR3 totals 14 residues. Trimming left V 6 bases short and J 11 bases short, with 20 bases between. Germline lookup yields CDR1 MNHEY and CDR2 SMNVEV (reference sequence).